The subject of this entry is one T cell receptor (beta chain). The sample is drawn from a study of blood T cells in healthy people across ages. Then a second PCR, running about 6 to 12 cycles, was carried out with a sample-barcoded 5' primer and a J-beta primer mix. A single record per CDR3 protein comes from TCRdb applying MiXCR to the 5' RACE reads. The repertoire holds 750,000 or so distinct CDR3 sequences, more than 20% seen once, with 9.4% in the top ten. Trimming took off 0 bases at V and 3 bases at J, with 5 bases between the two ends. The CDR3 totals 13 residues. Germline V lookup: CDR1 SNHLY, CDR2 FYNNEI. The sample was also reused in another study, on T cells of mothers and their children.

Sequencing was done on a sample of blood. This chain joins TRBV2 and TRBJ1-2, with no clear D. The TCR comes from a boy aged 10-17 years in good health. Here the CDR3 reads CASSEAIHYGYTF. The CDR3 DNA follows: TGTGCCAGCAGTGAAGCGATCCACTATGGCTACACCTTC.